The 5 T cell receptor beta chains given below trace back to one sample, sequenced in a study of blood T cells in healthy people across ages (dated by TCRdb to the mid-2010s). Receptors were amplified or captured by 5' RACE. Sequenced using an Illumina HiSeq 2500. A second PCR of about 6 to 11 cycles was run with a J-beta primer mix and a sample-barcoded 5' primer. TCRdb ran its own pipeline on the public reads, namely fastp trimming at Q25 and MiXCR clone calling, and kept in-frame beta chains. All rows with the same CDR3 protein become a single entry with the most common DNA and genes. Present in this sample are roughly 1,100,000 distinct CDR3 sequences, 25% of which were seen just once. Around 0.75% of the sample is taken by the ten largest. This sample also belongs to another study, concerning T cells of mothers and their children.

Sequencing input: blood. The source of these receptors is a girl aged 2 to 10 in good health.

The chain employs TRBV20-1 and TRBJ2-3; 9 positions agree with TRBD2. V gave up 0 bases and J gave up 5 bases; unmatched junction bases: 6. From germline, CDR1 is DFQATT and CDR2 SNEGSKA (reference sequence). The CDR3 is made up of 15 amino acids. The CDR3 here is CSAREAGGPLDTQYF. DNA of the CDR3: TGCAGTGCTAGAGAAGCGGGAGGCCCTCTAGATACGCAGTATTTT.

In its sample, this clonotype was seen a few times. The V and J genes are TRBV4-2 and TRBJ1-6; 9 bases align to TRBD1. V shed 0 bases and J 7 bases; nucleotides not matched to a gene: 4. The germline CDR1 and CDR2 sequences are LGHNA and YNFKEQ. The CDR3 is 16 amino acids. The CDR3, as DNA: TGTGCCAGCAGCCAAGAGGAACAGGGGGCGAATTCACCCCTCCACTTT. Its translation is CASSQEEQGANSPLHF.

The chain couples TRBV18 to TRBJ2-5; weak D call: TRBD2 (6 bases). Trimming shortened V by 6 bases and J by 5 bases, and 13 bases separated the two germline ends. CDR3 length: 13 residues. Germline-derived CDR1 and CDR2 are KGHSH and LQKENI. CDR3 nucleotides: TGTGCCAGCTCTAGCGGTGGATGGGAGACCCAGTACTTC. This translates into CASSSGGWETQYF.

A few counts support this clonotype. The rearrangement uses TRBV20-1 and TRBJ1-1; D is ambiguous. This CDR3 is built from 11 residues. Between the trimmed V and J ends, which lost 5 bases and 6 bases, there was a span of 10 bases. Germline V gene lookup returns CDR1 DFQATT and CDR2 SNEGSKA (reference sequence). The CDR3 DNA is TGCAGTGCTGGAAAGGTGGCTGAAGCTTTCTTT. Its translation is CSAGKVAEAFF.

This chain joins TRBV20-1 and TRBJ2-4; D gene ambiguous. This CDR3 is 13 amino acids long. Deletions cut 2 bases from V and 8 bases from J, with 13 bases between. CDR1 is DFQATT and CDR2 is SNEGSKA in the germline V gene (reference sequence). The CDR3 DNA reads as TGCAGTGCTAGAAGCCCGGTTGGGGACATTCAGTACTTC. This codes for CSARSPVGDIQYF.